The next 12 T cell receptor beta chains were all read from a single sample in a study of blood T cell repertoires in COVID-19. Method: immunoSEQ multiplex PCR; TCRdb's copy keeps in-frame clones and lacks some. The table has a few hundred thousand clones, around 86% seen once. The sample consisted of peripheral blood. The receptor set was obtained from a woman in her sixties or seventies with active or convalescent COVID-19.

This rearrangement joins TRBV2 to TRBJ1-2; D perhaps matches TRBD1 (5 bases). The CDR3 contains 13 residues. Between the trimmed V and J ends, which lost 8 bases and 4 bases, there was a span of 14 bases. The germline CDR1 and CDR2 sequences are SNHLY and FYNNEI. Written as DNA, the CDR3 is TGTGCCAGCGGAGACAGACTCCTCTATGGCTACACCTTC. As protein: CASGDRLLYGYTF.

The rearrangement links TRBV12-3 or TRBV12-4 to TRBJ2-5; TRBD2 matches at 8 bases. The junction had 1 base not matched to a gene; V was cut back by 2 bases and J by 5 bases. CDR3 size: 13 residues. DNA for the CDR3: TGTGCCAGCAGTTTAACGGGAGGGGAGACCCAGTACTTC. This translates into CASSLTGGETQYF.

This chain connects TRBV9 to TRBJ1-2, with D maybe TRBD1 (5 bases). V was clipped by 4 bases and J by 8 bases, with 18 bases between them. Germline CDR1 and CDR2: SGDLS and YYNGEE. The CDR3 length is 14 residues. CDR3 DNA sequence: TGTGCCAGCAGCATACTTCAGGGACTAGAGGGCTACACCTTC. As protein: CASSILQGLEGYTF.

This clone was found once. The V call is TRBV9, the J call TRBJ1-1; 7 nucleotides match TRBD1. Trimming at V came to 0 bases and at J to 7 bases, leaving 6 bases not matched to a gene. This CDR3 has 14 residues. CDR1 is SGDLS and CDR2 is YYNGEE in the germline V gene. The CDR3 DNA reads as TGTGCCAGCAGCGTAGAAGGGGGCGGCGGTGAAGCTTTCTTT. It codes for CASSVEGGGGEAFF.

The genes are TRBV6-5 and TRBJ2-1; TRBD2 aligns across 9 bases. This CDR3 has 13 amino acids. Per the germline V gene, CDR1 is MNHEY and CDR2 is SVGAGI. V shed 5 bases, J shed 7 bases, and the junction held 3 bases outside the gene matches. CDR3 loop: CASSRTSVNEQFF. CDR3 nucleotides: TGTGCCAGCAGTAGGACTAGCGTGAATGAGCAGTTCTTC.

This chain joins TRBV2 and TRBJ1-5, with TRBD1 identical over 7 bases. Germline trimming cut 6 bases from V and 7 bases from J; bases unmatched to any gene: 6. Germline CDR1 reads SNHLY; CDR2 reads FYNNEI. The CDR3 is 13 residues long. CDR3 protein: CASSLTGRQPQHF. As DNA, the CDR3 is TGTGCCAGCAGCCTGACAGGGAGGCAGCCCCAGCATTTT.

V and J are TRBV18 and TRBJ1-5, with D possibly TRBD1 on 6 matching bases. Germline-derived CDR1 and CDR2 are KGHSH and LQKENI. This CDR3 comprises 15 residues. V lost 4 bases and J 7 bases, leaving 17 bases between the germline ends. The CDR3 here is CASSHSYRADQPQHF. The CDR3 nucleotides are TGTGCCAGCTCACACTCTTACAGGGCGGACCAGCCCCAGCATTTT.

This chain uses TRBV7-9 with TRBJ1-4, with 8 bases lining up with TRBD1. V trimming: 4 bases; J trimming: 8 bases; junction bases outside the gene matches: 6. The CDR3 has 14 residues. Germline CDR1 and CDR2: SEHNR and FQNEAQ (reference sequence). CDR3 amino acids: CASSSTGEGEKLFF. The CDR3 DNA is TGTGCCAGCAGCTCGACAGGGGAGGGGGAAAAACTGTTTTTT.

The rearrangement joins TRBV6-5 to TRBJ1-4, with D maybe TRBD1 (5 bases). V was shortened by 6 bases and J by 0 bases, with 11 bases between the two germline ends. This CDR3 has 15 residues. The germline gives CDR1 MNHEY, CDR2 SVGAGI. The CDR3 sequence is CASRTRQSTNEKLFF. The CDR3 DNA reads TGTGCCAGCAGGACGAGACAGTCAACTAATGAAAAACTGTTTTTT.

The genes are TRBV7-2 and TRBJ2-7; maybe TRBD2 (6 bases). Germline V gives CDR1 SGHTA, CDR2 FQGNSA. The V end was cut by 0 bases, the J end by 3 bases, with 12 bases between. CDR3 length: 15 amino acids. The CDR3 coding sequence is TGTGCCAGCAGCTTAGCGGGAGGCCACAACTACGAGCAGTACTTC. Its translation: CASSLAGGHNYEQYF.

This sequence joins TRBV7-2 and TRBJ2-5; TRBD2 aligns across 7 bases. V lost 5 bases, J lost 0 bases, and 6 bases stayed unmatched. Germline V gene sequence: CDR1 SGHTA, CDR2 FQGNSA. The CDR3 contains 15 residues. As DNA, the CDR3 is TGTGCCAGCAGCGTGGGGACTACCCACCAAGAGACCCAGTACTTC. Its translation is CASSVGTTHQETQYF.

On this clone: Germline is not matched at one junction end, which may reflect a read error. The CDR3 nucleotides read TGTGCCAGCAGCCTGGACAGGTCTGAAAACACCATATATTTT. Its translation: CASSLDRSENTIYF. The chain couples TRBV5-4 to TRBJ1-3; the match to TRBD1 covers 7 bases. Looked up from germline, CDR1 is SGHNT and CDR2 is YYREEE (reference sequence). The CDR3 has 14 amino acids.